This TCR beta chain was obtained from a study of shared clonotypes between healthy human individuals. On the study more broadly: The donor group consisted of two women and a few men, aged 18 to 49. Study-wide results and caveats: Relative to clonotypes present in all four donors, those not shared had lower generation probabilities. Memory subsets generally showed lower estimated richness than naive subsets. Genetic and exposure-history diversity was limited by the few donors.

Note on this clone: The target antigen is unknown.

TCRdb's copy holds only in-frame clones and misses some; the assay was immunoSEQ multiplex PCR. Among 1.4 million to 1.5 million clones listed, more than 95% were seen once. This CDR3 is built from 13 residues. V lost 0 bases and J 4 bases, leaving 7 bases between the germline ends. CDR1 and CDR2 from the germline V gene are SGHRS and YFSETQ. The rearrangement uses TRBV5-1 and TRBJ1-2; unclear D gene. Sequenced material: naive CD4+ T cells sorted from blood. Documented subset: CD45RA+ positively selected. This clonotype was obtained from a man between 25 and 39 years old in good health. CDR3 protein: CASSLERPYGYTF. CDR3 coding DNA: TGCGCCAGCAGCTTGGAACGGCCCTATGGCTACACCTTC.